The rows below give T cell receptor beta chains drawn from one sample of a study of OX40 agonist ivuxolimab in advanced cancers. The data were produced by immunoSEQ multiplex PCR, yet TCRdb's version contains in-frame clones alone and is incomplete. The repertoire consists of about 79,000 clones, with about 86% occurring once and the leading ten covering approximately 0.99%. The sample here was CD4+ or CD8+ T cells sorted from blood, taken in a trial of the OX40 agonist ivuxolimab. The receptors were gathered from an adult with an advanced solid tumor such as melanoma, head and neck, liver or kidney cancer. Each CDR3 is given with its conserved first and last residue. A D gene is named only where the DNA matches it firmly. The size entry is marked missing in some rows and otherwise reads once, few, many or a size class.

V gene: TRBV4-3
D gene: TRBD2
J gene: TRBJ2-3
clone size: NA
CDR3 protein: CASSFGLAGVDTQYF
CDR3 DNA: TGCGCCAGCAGCTTCGGACTAGCGGGAGTGGATACGCAGTATTTT

V gene: TRBV19
D gene: NA
J gene: TRBJ1-5
clone size: NA
CDR3 protein: CASSMSTLGGNQPQHF
CDR3 DNA: TGTGCCAGTAGTATGAGTACGCTAGGGGGAAATCAGCCCCAGCATTTT

V gene: TRBV18
D gene: NA
J gene: TRBJ2-5
clone size: NA
CDR3 protein: CASSPMFASAGQETQYF
CDR3 DNA: TGTGCCAGCTCACCCATGTTCGCTAGCGCGGGGCAAGAGACCCAGTACTTC

V gene: TRBV7-3
D gene: TRBD2
J gene: TRBJ2-3
clone size: NA
CDR3 protein: CASSLGGGAFTDTQYF
CDR3 DNA: TGTGCCAGCAGCTTAGGCGGGGGGGCCTTTACAGATACGCAGTATTTT

V gene: TRBV28
D gene: TRBD1
J gene: TRBJ1-1
clone size: NA
CDR3 protein: CASRPGQGATEAFF
CDR3 DNA: TGTGCCAGCAGACCAGGACAGGGGGCCACTGAAGCTTTCTTT

V gene: TRBV4-2
D gene: NA
J gene: TRBJ2-2
clone size: NA
CDR3 protein: CASSQDGGRANTGELFF
CDR3 DNA: TGTGCCAGCAGCCAAGACGGGGGCAGGGCGAACACCGGGGAGCTGTTTTTT

V gene: TRBV10-1
D gene: TRBD1
J gene: TRBJ2-5
clone size: NA
CDR3 protein: CASSDLRDRAKTQYF
CDR3 DNA: TGCGCCAGCAGTGACCTCCGGGACAGGGCAAAGACCCAGTACTTC

V gene: TRBV30
D gene: TRBD1
J gene: TRBJ1-5
clone size: NA
CDR3 protein: CAWASQGAGQPQHF
CDR3 DNA: TGTGCCTGGGCCTCCCAGGGGGCGGGTCAGCCCCAGCATTTT

V gene: TRBV9
D gene: TRBD1
J gene: TRBJ1-4
clone size: NA
CDR3 protein: CASSVEGASMSANEKLFF
CDR3 DNA: TGTGCCAGCAGCGTAGAGGGGGCGTCCATGTCGGCTAATGAAAAACTGTTTTTT

V gene: TRBV5-4
D gene: NA
J gene: TRBJ2-3
clone size: once
CDR3 protein: CASSLGTVGKTTFHTDTQYF
CDR3 DNA: TGTGCCAGCAGCTTGGGGACGGTTGGGAAGACTACGTTCCACACAGATACGCAGTATTTT

V gene: TRBV7-2
D gene: NA
J gene: TRBJ2-6
clone size: NA
CDR3 protein: CASSLLTAGANVLTF
CDR3 DNA: TGTGCCAGCAGCTTACTCACAGCTGGGGCCAACGTCCTGACTTTC

V gene: TRBV27
D gene: TRBD1
J gene: TRBJ1-5
clone size: NA
CDR3 protein: CASSRQGSSPQHF
CDR3 DNA: TGTGCCAGCAGCAGACAGGGGTCAAGCCCCCAGCATTTT

V gene: TRBV7-7
D gene: NA
J gene: TRBJ2-5
clone size: NA
CDR3 protein: CASSLGMGRNQETQYF
CDR3 DNA: TGTGCCAGCAGCTTAGGAATGGGGAGGAATCAAGAGACCCAGTACTTC

V gene: TRBV7-2
D gene: NA
J gene: TRBJ2-5
clone size: NA
CDR3 protein: CASSLGVEPTQYF
CDR3 DNA: TGTGCCAGCAGCTTAGGAGTGGAGCCAACCCAGTACTTC

V gene: TRBV6-1
D gene: NA
J gene: TRBJ2-7
clone size: NA
CDR3 protein: CASSWGYEQYF
CDR3 DNA: TGTGCCAGCAGTTGGGGTTACGAGCAGTACTTC

V gene: TRBV11-2
D gene: TRBD1
J gene: TRBJ1-3
clone size: NA
CDR3 protein: CASSSPRDRGDGNTIYF
CDR3 DNA: TGTGCCAGCAGCTCGCCGAGGGACAGGGGTGATGGAAACACCATATATTTT

V gene: TRBV6-5
D gene: NA
J gene: TRBJ1-1
clone size: NA
CDR3 protein: CASSYSGKVNTEAFF
CDR3 DNA: TGTGCCAGCAGTTACTCCGGAAAAGTTAACACTGAAGCTTTCTTT

V gene: TRBV19
D gene: NA
J gene: TRBJ2-3
clone size: NA
CDR3 protein: CASSPRSGSTDTQYF
CDR3 DNA: TGTGCCAGTAGCCCTAGGAGCGGGAGCACAGATACGCAGTATTTT

V gene: TRBV7-2
D gene: TRBD1
J gene: TRBJ2-3
clone size: NA
CDR3 protein: CASSLSSGGDTQYF
CDR3 DNA: TGTGCCAGCAGCTTAAGCTCAGGGGGAGATACGCAGTATTTT

V gene: TRBV29-1
D gene: TRBD1
J gene: TRBJ1-4
clone size: NA
CDR3 protein: CSVITGVEKLFF
CDR3 DNA: TGCAGCGTGATTACAGGGGTAGAAAAACTGTTTTTT

V gene: TRBV10-3
D gene: NA
J gene: TRBJ2-1
clone size: NA
CDR3 protein: CAIRDGTVLYNEQFF
CDR3 DNA: TGTGCCATCAGGGACGGGACTGTCCTTTACAATGAGCAGTTCTTC

V gene: TRBV9
D gene: TRBD2
J gene: TRBJ2-7
clone size: NA
CDR3 protein: CASSAGLDAYGSYEQYF
CDR3 DNA: TGTGCCAGCAGCGCGGGACTAGATGCCTACGGATCCTACGAGCAGTACTTC

V gene: TRBV4-3
D gene: TRBD2
J gene: TRBJ2-5
clone size: NA
CDR3 protein: CASSQGTSGIQTQYF
CDR3 DNA: TGCGCCAGCAGCCAAGGGACTAGCGGGATTCAGACCCAGTACTTC

V gene: TRBV7-8
D gene: NA
J gene: TRBJ2-2
clone size: NA
CDR3 protein: CASSLELVSGGELFF
CDR3 DNA: TGTGCCAGCAGCTTAGAGTTAGTCTCAGGCGGGGAGCTGTTTTTT

V gene: TRBV19
D gene: TRBD1
J gene: TRBJ2-7
clone size: NA
CDR3 protein: CASSMATGYEQYF
CDR3 DNA: TGTGCCAGTAGTATGGCGACAGGGTACGAGCAGTACTTC

V gene: TRBV5-1
D gene: NA
J gene: TRBJ1-4
clone size: once
CDR3 protein: CASSSGTQGEKLFF
CDR3 DNA: TGCGCCAGCAGCTCCGGGACCCAGGGTGAAAAACTGTTTTTT

V gene: TRBV28
D gene: TRBD2
J gene: TRBJ2-3
clone size: NA
CDR3 protein: CASRPSTSEDTQYF
CDR3 DNA: TGTGCCAGCAGACCGTCGACTAGCGAAGATACGCAGTATTTT

V gene: TRBV13
D gene: NA
J gene: TRBJ1-1
clone size: NA
CDR3 protein: CASSLETRKRVPFF
CDR3 DNA: TGTGCCAGCAGCTTAGAAACCCGCAAGCGGGTCCCTTTCTTT

V gene: TRBV7-3
D gene: TRBD1
J gene: TRBJ2-3
clone size: NA
CDR3 protein: CASSPDRATDTQYF
CDR3 DNA: TGTGCCAGCAGCCCGGACAGGGCCACAGATACGCAGTATTTT

V gene: TRBV27
D gene: NA
J gene: TRBJ2-6
clone size: NA
CDR3 protein: CASSLSGAGANVLTF
CDR3 DNA: TGTGCCAGCAGTTTATCTGGTGCTGGGGCCAACGTCCTGACTTTC

V gene: TRBV7-9
D gene: NA
J gene: TRBJ1-1
clone size: NA
CDR3 protein: CASSPSVWDDEAFF
CDR3 DNA: TGTGCCAGCAGCCCGAGCGTATGGGACGATGAAGCTTTCTTT

V gene: TRBV29-1
D gene: NA
J gene: TRBJ2-1
clone size: NA
CDR3 protein: CSVEEQGKMNEQFF
CDR3 DNA: TGCAGCGTTGAGGAGCAGGGGAAAATGAATGAGCAGTTCTTC

V gene: TRBV6-5
D gene: NA
J gene: TRBJ2-7
clone size: NA
CDR3 protein: CASSRQYEQYF
CDR3 DNA: TGTGCCAGCAGTCGACAGTACGAGCAGTACTTC

V gene: TRBV9
D gene: NA
J gene: TRBJ1-3
clone size: NA
CDR3 protein: CASSGDLGLQAGNTIYF
CDR3 DNA: TGTGCCAGCAGCGGCGACCTAGGCCTTCAGGCTGGAAACACCATATATTTT

V gene: TRBV6-5
D gene: NA
J gene: TRBJ1-4
clone size: NA
CDR3 protein: CASSYGGTNEKLFF
CDR3 DNA: TGTGCCAGCAGTTACGGGGGGACAAATGAAAAACTGTTTTTT

V gene: TRBV10-3
D gene: NA
J gene: TRBJ2-3
clone size: once
CDR3 protein: CAISGRLEDTQYF
CDR3 DNA: TGTGCCATCAGTGGACGGCTTGAGGATACGCAGTATTTT

V gene: TRBV19
D gene: NA
J gene: TRBJ2-2
clone size: NA
CDR3 protein: CASTPTVTGELFF
CDR3 DNA: TGTGCCAGTACTCCGACAGTTACCGGGGAGCTGTTTTTT

V gene: TRBV18
D gene: TRBD1
J gene: TRBJ1-2
clone size: NA
CDR3 protein: CASSPTGTGQKGYTF
CDR3 DNA: TGTGCCAGCTCACCCACCGGGACAGGGCAAAAGGGCTACACCTTC

V gene: TRBV9
D gene: TRBD1
J gene: TRBJ1-2
clone size: NA
CDR3 protein: CASRSTGGGGYTF
CDR3 DNA: TGTGCCAGCAGGTCTACAGGGGGCGGTGGCTACACCTTC

V gene: TRBV7-9
D gene: TRBD1
J gene: TRBJ2-3
clone size: NA
CDR3 protein: CASSRNEQGADTQYF
CDR3 DNA: TGTGCCAGCAGCCGAAACGAACAGGGGGCAGATACGCAGTATTTT

V gene: TRBV19
D gene: TRBD1
J gene: TRBJ2-1
clone size: NA
CDR3 protein: CASSTGQGTNEQFF
CDR3 DNA: TGTGCCAGTAGTACTGGACAGGGGACTAATGAGCAGTTCTTC

V gene: TRBV19
D gene: NA
J gene: TRBJ1-5
clone size: NA
CDR3 protein: CASRTGYSNQPQHF
CDR3 DNA: TGTGCCAGTAGAACAGGTTATAGCAATCAGCCCCAGCATTTT

V gene: TRBV10-3
D gene: TRBD2
J gene: TRBJ2-5
clone size: NA
CDR3 protein: CAIRPTSGQETQYF
CDR3 DNA: TGTGCCATCAGACCGACTAGCGGGCAAGAGACCCAGTACTTC

V gene: TRBV2
D gene: NA
J gene: TRBJ2-3
clone size: NA
CDR3 protein: CASRKRTDTQYF
CDR3 DNA: TGTGCCAGCAGAAAGCGCACAGATACGCAGTATTTT

V gene: TRBV9
D gene: TRBD1
J gene: TRBJ1-3
clone size: NA
CDR3 protein: CASSVKQGASTIYF
CDR3 DNA: TGTGCCAGCAGCGTAAAGCAGGGGGCGAGTACCATATATTTT

V gene: TRBV19
D gene: TRBD2
J gene: TRBJ2-1
clone size: NA
CDR3 protein: CASSIQRGGNNEQFF
CDR3 DNA: TGTGCCAGTAGTATCCAGCGGGGGGGTAACAATGAGCAGTTCTTC

V gene: TRBV9
D gene: NA
J gene: TRBJ2-3
clone size: NA
CDR3 protein: CASSPGQSTDTQYF
CDR3 DNA: TGTGCCAGCAGCCCCGGGCAGAGCACAGATACGCAGTATTTT

V gene: TRBV7-2
D gene: TRBD1
J gene: TRBJ2-7
clone size: NA
CDR3 protein: CASSSTGSEQYF
CDR3 DNA: TGTGCCAGCAGCTCGACAGGGTCCGAGCAGTACTTC

V gene: TRBV11-3
D gene: NA
J gene: TRBJ2-1
clone size: NA
CDR3 protein: CASSLNSGNEQFF
CDR3 DNA: TGTGCCAGCAGCTTAAATTCAGGCAATGAGCAGTTCTTC

V gene: TRBV4-1
D gene: TRBD1
J gene: TRBJ1-6
clone size: few
CDR3 protein: CASSHRLRGRQHSPLHF
CDR3 DNA: TGCGCCAGCAGCCACCGACTCAGGGGGCGCCAACATTCACCCCTCCACTTT